This TCR beta chain stems from a study of T cells after yellow fever vaccination. The wider study: The SMART-Seq v4 Ultra Low Input method served to prepare the low-cell-number fractions. The study, taken as a whole, reports: Clonotypes appearing in both CD4 and CD8 compartments existed, and their share was small. Most clones from primary vaccination resurfaced after the booster (under 97% CD4, less than 90% CD8).

In its sample, this clonotype was seen many times. Antigen specificity is unknown. There are 12 residues in the CDR3. CDR1 MDHEN and CDR2 SYDVKM come from the germline V gene. Trimming removed 8 bases from V and 6 bases from J; junction bases left unmatched: 4. Production of TCR cDNA was by 5'RACE template switching, which also added a universal primer site and UMIs. TCRdb analysed the 5' RACE reads with MiXCR anew, one entry per CDR3 protein. The table has around 340,000 distinct CDR3 sequences, around 13% seen once. The sequencing used CD4+ T cells sorted from PBMCs, collected 15 days after the yellow fever booster vaccination. The chain carries TRBV28 and TRBJ2-1; 7 nucleotides match TRBD2. The TCR originated in a man aged 18-30 years who received the YFV17D yellow fever vaccine. In DNA, the CDR3 is TGTGCCAGCCGAGCGGGGTTCAATGAGCAGTTCTTC. Protein sequence: CASRAGFNEQFF.